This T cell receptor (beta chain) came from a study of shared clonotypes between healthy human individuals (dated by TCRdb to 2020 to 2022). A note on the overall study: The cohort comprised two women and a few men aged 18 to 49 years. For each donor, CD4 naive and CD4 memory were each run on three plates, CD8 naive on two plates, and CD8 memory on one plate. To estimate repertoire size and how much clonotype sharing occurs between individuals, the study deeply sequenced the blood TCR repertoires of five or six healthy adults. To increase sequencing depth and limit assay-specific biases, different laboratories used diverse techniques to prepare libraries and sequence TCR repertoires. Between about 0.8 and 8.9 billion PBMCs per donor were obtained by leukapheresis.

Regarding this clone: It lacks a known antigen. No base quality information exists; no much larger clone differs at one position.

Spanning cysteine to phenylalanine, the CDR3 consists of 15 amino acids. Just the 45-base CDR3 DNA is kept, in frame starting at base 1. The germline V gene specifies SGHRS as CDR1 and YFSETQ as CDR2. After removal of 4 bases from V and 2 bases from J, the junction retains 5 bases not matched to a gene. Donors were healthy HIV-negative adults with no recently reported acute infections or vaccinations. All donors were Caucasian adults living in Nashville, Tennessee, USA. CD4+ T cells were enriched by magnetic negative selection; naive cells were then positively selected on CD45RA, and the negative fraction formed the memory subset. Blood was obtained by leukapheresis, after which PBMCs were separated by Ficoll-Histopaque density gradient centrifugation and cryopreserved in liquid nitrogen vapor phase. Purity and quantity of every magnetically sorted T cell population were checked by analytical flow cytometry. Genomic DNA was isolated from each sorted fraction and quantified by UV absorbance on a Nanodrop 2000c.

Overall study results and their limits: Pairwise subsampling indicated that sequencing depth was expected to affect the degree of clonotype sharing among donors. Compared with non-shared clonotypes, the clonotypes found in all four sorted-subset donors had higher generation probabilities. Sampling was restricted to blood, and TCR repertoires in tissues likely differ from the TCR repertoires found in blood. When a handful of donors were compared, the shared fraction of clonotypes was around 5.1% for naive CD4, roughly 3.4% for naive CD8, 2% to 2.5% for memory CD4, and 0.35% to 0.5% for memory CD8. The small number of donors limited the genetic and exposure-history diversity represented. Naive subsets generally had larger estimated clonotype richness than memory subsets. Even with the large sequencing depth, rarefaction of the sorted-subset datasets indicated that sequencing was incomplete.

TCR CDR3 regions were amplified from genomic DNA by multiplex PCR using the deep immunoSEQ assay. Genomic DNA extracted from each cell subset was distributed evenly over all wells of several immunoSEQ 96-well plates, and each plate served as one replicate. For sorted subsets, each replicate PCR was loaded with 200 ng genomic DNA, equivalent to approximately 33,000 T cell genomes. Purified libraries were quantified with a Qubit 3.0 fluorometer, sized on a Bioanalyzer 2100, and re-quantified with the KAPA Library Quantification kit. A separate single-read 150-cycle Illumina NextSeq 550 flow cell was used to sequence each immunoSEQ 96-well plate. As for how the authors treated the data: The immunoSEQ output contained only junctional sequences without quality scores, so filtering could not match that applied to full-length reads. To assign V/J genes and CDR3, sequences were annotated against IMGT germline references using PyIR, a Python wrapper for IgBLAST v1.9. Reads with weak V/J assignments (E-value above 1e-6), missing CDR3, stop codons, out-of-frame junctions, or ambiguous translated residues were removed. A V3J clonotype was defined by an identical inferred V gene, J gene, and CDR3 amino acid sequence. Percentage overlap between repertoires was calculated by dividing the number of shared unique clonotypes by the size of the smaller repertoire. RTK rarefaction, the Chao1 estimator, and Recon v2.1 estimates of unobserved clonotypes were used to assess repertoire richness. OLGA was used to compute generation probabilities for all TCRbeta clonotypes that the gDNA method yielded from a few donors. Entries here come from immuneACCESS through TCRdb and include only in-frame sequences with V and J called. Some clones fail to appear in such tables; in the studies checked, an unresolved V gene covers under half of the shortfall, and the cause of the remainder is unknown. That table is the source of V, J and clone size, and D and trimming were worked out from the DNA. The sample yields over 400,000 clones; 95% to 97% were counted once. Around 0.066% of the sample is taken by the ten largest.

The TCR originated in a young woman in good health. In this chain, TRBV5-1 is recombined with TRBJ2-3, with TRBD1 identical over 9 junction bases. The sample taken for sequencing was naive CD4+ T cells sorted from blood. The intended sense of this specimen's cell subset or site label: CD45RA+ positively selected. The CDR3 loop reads CASSRGQGITDTQYF. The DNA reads TGCGCCAGCAGCCGGGGACAGGGTATCACAGATACGCAGTATTTT. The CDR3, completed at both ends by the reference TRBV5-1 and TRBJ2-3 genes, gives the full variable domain KAGVTQTPRYLIKTRGQQVTLSCSPISGHRSVSWYQQTPGQGLQFLFEYFSETQRNKGNFPGRFSGRQFSNSRSEMNVSTLELGDSALYLCASSRGQGITDTQYFGPGTRLTVL.